Presented here are 8 T cell receptor beta chains from one specimen sequenced in a study of blood T cells in healthy people across ages. PCR was performed a second time for roughly 7 to 11 cycles using a sample-barcoded 5' primer and a J-beta primer mix. TCRdb re-called the 5' RACE reads with MiXCR, one entry per CDR3 protein. The sample lists under 1,000,000 distinct CDR3 sequences, around 50% occurring once. Sample: blood. These TCRs come from a man aged 80 or over in good health.

This clonotype was seen more than once but under ten times. The CDR3 reads CASSYNRETYF. The CDR3 DNA follows: TGTGCCAGCAGTTACAACAGGGAAACGTACTTC. The chain carries TRBV6-5 and TRBJ2-7; D is perhaps TRBD1 (6 bases). The V end lost 2 bases, the J end lost 12 bases, and 11 bases lay between the germline ends. CDR1 and CDR2 (germline): MNHEY, SVGAGI. CDR3 size: 11 residues.

This clonotype has a count of ten or more. The chain recombines TRBV12-3 or TRBV12-4 with TRBJ2-5; 8 bases fit TRBD2. The V segment lost 1 base and the J segment 5 bases; nucleotides outside the gene matches: 6. The CDR3 has 15 amino acids. CDR3 DNA sequence: TGTGCCAGCAGTTTAGGTTCTAGCGGGTTGGAGACCCAGTACTTC. As protein: CASSLGSSGLETQYF.

This chain connects TRBV28 to TRBJ2-5; tentatively, D is TRBD2 (5 bases). This CDR3 has 15 amino acids. CDR1 MDHEN and CDR2 SYDVKM come from the germline V gene. The V and J ends lost 7 bases and 1 base respectively, with 16 bases between them. The CDR3 nucleotides read TGTGCCAGCACCCGGACTCCCCCGACCCAAGAGACCCAGTACTTC. Translated, it gives CASTRTPPTQETQYF.

This clonotype was counted a few times. This rearrangement joins TRBV20-1 to TRBJ2-7; 8 bases map to TRBD1. V lost 0 bases and J lost 2; bases outside the gene matches: 12. Germline CDR1 and CDR2: DFQATT and SNEGSKA (reference sequence). The CDR3 extends over 17 amino acids. The CDR3 nucleotides read TGCAGTGCTAGAGATATTACAGCGGACAGGGATCCCTACGAGCAGTACTTC. This encodes CSARDITADRDPYEQYF.

The rearrangement joins TRBV20-1 to TRBJ2-2, with D maybe TRBD1 (6 bases). The CDR3 extends over 15 amino acids. The V and J ends lost 3 bases and 6 bases respectively, with 17 bases between them. Germline CDR1 DFQATT, CDR2 SNEGSKA (reference sequence). CDR3 loop: CSASPGTPRSGELFF. The CDR3 nucleotides read TGCAGTGCTAGCCCAGGGACACCAAGATCCGGGGAGCTGTTTTTT.

To note about this clonotype: A much more abundant neighbour one base away suggests this may be a read error. The V gene is TRBV7-2, the J gene TRBJ2-7, with 10 bases fitting TRBD1. Germline loops: CDR1 SGHTA, CDR2 FQGNSA. This CDR3 region has 15 residues. Trimming took 5 bases from V and 4 from J; bases not matched to a gene: 8. This CDR3 reads CASSITGTGAYEQYF. CDR3 coding DNA: TGTGCCAGCAGCATAACCGGGACAGGGGCGTACGAGCAGTACTTC.

This chain links TRBV27 with TRBJ1-2; the match to TRBD1 covers 9 bases. J lost 1 base, V lost 6 bases, and 3 bases had no gene match. The CDR3 loop spans 14 amino acids. Germline V CDR1 and CDR2: MNHEY, SMNVEV (reference sequence). The CDR3 here is CASRRTGDNYGYTF. The CDR3 DNA follows: TGTGCCAGCAGGAGGACAGGGGATAACTATGGCTACACCTTC.

This clonotype was counted once. V and J are TRBV28 and TRBJ2-6, with D tentatively TRBD1 or TRBD2 (5 bases each). The CDR3 has 16 amino acids. Germline values: CDR1 MDHEN, CDR2 SYDVKM. Trimming removed 5 bases from V and 2 bases from J, with 13 bases in between. The DNA for the CDR3 is TGTGCCAGCAGTCCGGGGACGTCCCCTGGGGCCAACGTCCTGACTTTC. Its translation: CASSPGTSPGANVLTF.